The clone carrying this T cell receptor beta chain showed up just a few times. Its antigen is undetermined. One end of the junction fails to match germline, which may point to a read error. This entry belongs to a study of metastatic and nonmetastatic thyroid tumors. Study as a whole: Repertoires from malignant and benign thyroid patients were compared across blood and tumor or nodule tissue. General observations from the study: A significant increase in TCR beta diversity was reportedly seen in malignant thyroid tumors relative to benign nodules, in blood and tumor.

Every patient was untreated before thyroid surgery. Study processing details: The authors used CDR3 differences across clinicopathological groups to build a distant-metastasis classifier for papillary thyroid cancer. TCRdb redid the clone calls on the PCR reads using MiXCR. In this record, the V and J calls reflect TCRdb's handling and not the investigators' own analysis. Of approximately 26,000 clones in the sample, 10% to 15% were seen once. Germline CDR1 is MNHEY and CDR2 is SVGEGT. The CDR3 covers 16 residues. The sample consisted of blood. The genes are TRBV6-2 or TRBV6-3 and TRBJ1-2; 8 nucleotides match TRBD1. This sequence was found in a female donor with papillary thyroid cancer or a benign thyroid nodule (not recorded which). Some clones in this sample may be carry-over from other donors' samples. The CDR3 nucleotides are TGTGCCGGCAGTTACGTACCGGGACAGGACTACTATGGCTACACCTTC. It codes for CAGSYVPGQDYYGYTF.